Each of the 26 T cell receptor beta chains below was sequenced from the same sample in a study of CD8+ T cells in alopecia areata. cDNA serving as the sequencing template came from extracted, reverse transcribed RNA. Using immunoSEQ multiplex PCR, the repertoire was profiled, and TCRdb retains in-frame clones only, with some absent. Of 200,000 or so clones in the sample, roughly 60% were seen once. Treatment reported: oral pan-JAK inhibitor, 5-10 mg twice daily. The input for sequencing was CD4+ T cells sorted from blood, taken at week 24, from a patient treated with tofacitinib. The source of these receptors is a human donor with alopecia areata.

The rearrangement links TRBV7-9 to TRBJ2-5; D remains unclear. This CDR3 contains 16 residues. The germline CDR1 and CDR2 sequences are SEHNR and FQNEAQ (reference sequence). V lost 3 bases and J 1 base, leaving 15 bases between the germline ends. CDR3 sequence (DNA): TGTGCCAGCAGCTTTTTATCTATAGCACCCCAAGAGACCCAGTACTTC. Translation gives CASSFLSIAPQETQYF.

The J gene is TRBJ2-5, the V gene TRBV7-2; D call uncertain. Germline V CDR1 and CDR2: SGHTA, FQGNSA. V was cut by 1 base and J by 5 bases, with 11 bases left in between. The CDR3 spans 14 residues. The CDR3 is CASSLVSDGETQYF. The CDR3 nucleotides read TGTGCCAGCAGCTTAGTTTCGGACGGGGAGACCCAGTACTTC.

The chain is built from TRBV7-2 and TRBJ2-5; D is unclear. CDR1 is SGHTA and CDR2 is FQGNSA in the germline V gene. Trimming shortened V by 1 base and J by 9 bases, and 12 bases separated the two germline ends. This CDR3 has 13 residues. In DNA form, the CDR3 reads TGTGCCAGCAGCTTAGTAGCCCTCCGGTCCCAGTACTTC. Amino acid sequence: CASSLVALRSQYF.

This clone was picked up one time. The CDR3 region is CASSEGGINEKLFF. CDR3 DNA sequence: TGTGCCAGCAGTGAAGGTGGGATCAATGAAAAACTGTTTTTT. This chain connects TRBV25-1 to TRBJ1-4; no reliable D call. The CDR3 totals 14 residues. Per germline, CDR1 MGHDK and CDR2 SYGVNS. V lost 2 bases to trimming and J lost 5 bases, with 9 bases between them.

This clone has more than one count but fewer than ten. The chain carries TRBV25-1 and TRBJ1-1; D is possibly TRBD1 (6 bases). Between the trimmed V and J ends, which lost 6 bases and 4 bases, there was a span of 21 bases. This CDR3 region has 16 residues. Germline lookup yields CDR1 MGHDK and CDR2 SYGVNS. CDR3 sequence reads: CASSGDKGISGTEAFF. CDR3 coding DNA: TGTGCCAGCAGCGGGGACAAGGGGATTTCGGGCACTGAAGCTTTCTTT.

V usage is TRBV7-2 and J usage is TRBJ1-1, with D unresolved. This CDR3 comprises 15 residues. Trimming shortened V by 2 bases and J by 5 bases, and 15 bases separated the two germline ends. The germline V gene has CDR1 SGHTA and CDR2 FQGNSA. CDR3 amino acids: CASSLQGRGWTEAFF. As DNA, the CDR3 is TGTGCCAGCAGCTTACAAGGGCGAGGATGGACTGAAGCTTTCTTT.

This chain connects TRBV2 to TRBJ2-5; D gene ambiguous. Germline CDR1 reads SNHLY; CDR2 reads FYNNEI. This CDR3 region has 11 residues. Trimming left V 7 bases short and J 4 bases short, with 7 bases between. This chain's CDR3 is CASTGRETQYF. Written as DNA, the CDR3 is TGTGCCAGCACCGGAAGAGAGACCCAGTACTTC.

This clone appeared a few times. The J gene is TRBJ2-5, the V gene TRBV5-1, with D perhaps matching TRBD2 (6 bases). Germline V gene sequence: CDR1 SGHRS, CDR2 YFSETQ. The CDR3 extends over 14 amino acids. Trimming took 6 bases from V and 5 from J, leaving 17 bases between them. The CDR3 sequence is CASTRGNEGETQYF. CDR3 DNA: TGCGCCAGCACCCGGGGGAATGAAGGGGAGACCCAGTACTTC.

This clone is a singleton in its sample. The chain couples TRBV7-2 to TRBJ2-3; D call uncertain. CDR1 and CDR2 from the germline V gene are SGHTA and FQGNSA. This CDR3 has 12 amino acids. V was cut by 5 bases and J by 4 bases, with 7 bases left in between. The CDR3 coding sequence is TGTGCCAGCAGCCTGAGACCAGATACGCAGTATTTT. It encodes CASSLRPDTQYF.

This chain connects TRBV7-3 to TRBJ1-1; TRBD1 might be the D (6 bases). The CDR3 is 19 residues long. Trimming pared 6 bases from V and 4 bases from J, leaving 30 bases between. Germline CDR1 reads SGHTA; CDR2 reads FQGTGA. The CDR3 DNA sequence: TGTGCCAGCAGTCGTCACCCCAGGGGAATAGAGGACTTGAGCACTGAAGCTTTCTTT. Protein sequence: CASSRHPRGIEDLSTEAFF.

Worth noting for this clone: The same CDR3 arises from other DNA sequences in this sample as well. V is TRBV5-1 and J is TRBJ2-2, with no clear D. Trimming left V 1 base short and J 0 bases short, with 7 bases between. The germline V gene encodes CDR1 SGHRS and CDR2 YFSETQ. This CDR3 contains 15 residues. For the CDR3, the DNA is TGCGCCAGCAGCTTGCGGTCATCGAACACCGGGGAGCTGTTTTTT. Amino acids: CASSLRSSNTGELFF.

The chain uses TRBV25-1 and TRBJ1-4; no firm D call. From germline, CDR1 is MGHDK and CDR2 SYGVNS. The CDR3 loop spans 15 amino acids. V gave up 3 bases and J gave up 4 bases, with 12 bases separating them. The CDR3 sequence: CASSDRRRINEKLFF. DNA of the CDR3: TGTGCCAGCAGTGACCGCCGACGGATTAATGAAAAACTGTTTTTT. Full variable domain (outside the CDR3, taken from reference TRBV25-1 and TRBJ1-4): EADIYQTPRYLVIGTGKKITLECSQTMGHDKMYWYQQDPGMELHLIHYSYGVNSTEKGDLSSESTVSRIRTEHFPLTLESARPSHTSQYLCASSDRRRINEKLFFGSGTQLSVL.

The CDR3 bases are TGCGCCAGCAGCTTGGCCATAGCGGGGGACCTAGGAGAGACCCAGTACTTC. Encoded protein: CASSLAIAGDLGETQYF. The chain joins TRBV5-1 to TRBJ2-5, with 9 bases lining up with TRBD2. This CDR3 is built from 17 residues. Germline V lookup: CDR1 SGHRS, CDR2 YFSETQ. V was pared by 0 bases and J by 4 bases, with 10 bases of the junction left unmatched.

In its sample, this clone was seen a few times. The chain couples TRBV20-1 to TRBJ2-5, with a possible D match to TRBD1 (5 bases). From germline, CDR1 is DFQATT and CDR2 SNEGSKA (reference sequence). Between the trimmed V and J ends, which lost 2 bases and 6 bases, there was a span of 7 bases. This CDR3 is 11 amino acids long. The CDR3: CSARQGQTQYF. CDR3 in DNA: TGCAGTGCTAGACAGGGCCAGACCCAGTACTTC.

This clone was recorded a few times. This chain uses TRBV2 with TRBJ2-3, with D uncertain. This CDR3 has 12 amino acids. V was pared by 4 bases and J by 0 bases, with 2 bases between. CDR1 is SNHLY and CDR2 is FYNNEI in the germline V gene. The CDR3 sequence is CASSASTDTQYF. For the CDR3, the DNA is TGTGCCAGCAGTGCCAGCACAGATACGCAGTATTTT.

This clone was detected a few times. The chain joins TRBV29-1 to TRBJ2-3; tentatively, D is TRBD2 (6 bases). From germline, CDR1 is SQVTM and CDR2 ANQGSEA. The V end was cut by 3 bases, the J end by 3 bases, with 10 bases between. This CDR3 contains 13 residues. CDR3 bases: TGCAGCGTTGACCGTCGGGGGACAGATACGCAGTATTTT. The encoded protein is CSVDRRGTDTQYF.

J is TRBJ2-1 and V is TRBV2, with 9 nucleotides matching TRBD2. The CDR3 spans 13 residues. CDR1 and CDR2 from the germline V gene are SNHLY and FYNNEI. The V and J ends lost 10 bases and 5 bases, in that order; junction bases with no gene match: 6. DNA of the CDR3: TGTGCCACCCGTAGCGGGAGTGACAATGAGCAGTTCTTC. This codes for CATRSGSDNEQFF.

This clone was counted between two and nine times. This chain uses TRBV6-1 with TRBJ2-3; 10 bases align to TRBD1. CDR1 is MNHNS, CDR2 SASEGT, per germline. V lost 6 bases to trimming and J lost 3 bases; unmatched junction nucleotides: 3. CDR3 length equals 14 residues. This CDR3 reads CASSRDRGTDTQYF. DNA of the CDR3: TGTGCCAGCAGCCGGGACAGGGGAACAGATACGCAGTATTTT.

This clone was seen once. The chain joins TRBV6-5 to TRBJ1-1, with 8 bases aligning to TRBD1. Germline trimming cut 0 bases from V and 3 bases from J; bases unmatched to any gene: 0. Germline CDR1 MNHEY, CDR2 SVGAGI. The CDR3 runs 14 residues. The CDR3 region has the DNA TGTGCCAGCAGTTACTCGACAGGGGACACTGAAGCTTTCTTT. Protein product: CASSYSTGDTEAFF.

The chain couples TRBV7-9 to TRBJ1-6; 9 positions match TRBD1. V lost 6 bases, J lost 6 bases, and 15 bases stayed unmatched. The length of the CDR3 is 18 residues. Germline lookup yields CDR1 SEHNR and CDR2 FQNEAQ (reference sequence). The CDR3 protein is CASSPKGTGPRGNSPLHF. The CDR3 DNA reads TGTGCCAGCAGTCCAAAGGGGACAGGGCCCCGGGGTAATTCACCCCTCCACTTT.

This clone was seen only a few times. V gene TRBV6-5 combines with J gene TRBJ2-1, with 16 positions matching TRBD2. Germline CDR1 and CDR2: MNHEY and SVGAGI. The CDR3 spans 13 residues. V lost 10 bases and J lost 11; bases outside the gene matches: 5. The CDR3 DNA reads TGTGCCACGAGGGGACTAGCGGGAGGGAAGCAGTTCTTC. Translation gives CATRGLAGGKQFF.

The V call is TRBV10-3, the J call TRBJ2-1; 9 bases align to TRBD2. This CDR3 is 13 amino acids long. After removal of 7 bases from V and 2 bases from J, the junction contained 0 bases not matched to a gene. Germline-derived CDR1 and CDR2 are ENHRY and SYGVKD. The CDR3 DNA is TGTGCCATCACTAGCGGGGCCTACAATGAGCAGTTCTTC. Protein product: CAITSGAYNEQFF.

In this sample, this clone turned up once. The CDR3 DNA follows: TGCAGCGTTGCGGAATCGAGTGAAAAACTGTTTTTT. It encodes CSVAESSEKLFF. V and J are TRBV29-1 and TRBJ1-4; D is uncertain. Deletions cut 4 bases from V and 7 bases from J, with 10 bases between. This CDR3 has 12 residues. CDR1 and CDR2 (germline): SQVTM, ANQGSEA.

About this clone: The sample contains more than one DNA sequence encoding this CDR3. The V and J genes are TRBV4-3 and TRBJ1-2; TRBD1 matches 7 bases. The germline gives CDR1 LGHNA, CDR2 YSLEER. Unmatched junction bases numbered 1, after V lost 4 bases and J lost 2 bases. The CDR3 has 13 residues. CDR3 coding DNA: TGCGCCAGCAGCCCGACAGGGAACTATGGCTACACCTTC. Translated, it gives CASSPTGNYGYTF.

A few counts support this clone. The V call is TRBV29-1, the J call TRBJ2-7, with D possibly matching TRBD1 (6 bases). Trimming shortened V by 6 bases and J by 9 bases, and 15 bases separated the two germline ends. The CDR3 has 11 amino acids. Looked up from germline, CDR1 is SQVTM and CDR2 is ANQGSEA. CDR3 protein: CSVPGHRRQYF. Here the CDR3 DNA reads TGCAGCGTCCCGGGACACCGAAGGCAGTACTTC.

This clone was counted only a few times. The rearrangement links TRBV6-5 to TRBJ2-7, with TRBD1 identical over 12 bases. The length of the CDR3 is 14 residues. Germline V gives CDR1 MNHEY, CDR2 SVGAGI. The V gene end was trimmed by 6 bases and the J gene end by 5 bases; junction bases not matched to a gene: 5. This CDR3 is CASSRDRGPDEQYF. The CDR3 DNA is TGTGCCAGCAGCCGGGACAGGGGGCCGGACGAGCAGTACTTC.